This T cell receptor beta chain is drawn from a study of patients and donors after allogeneic stem cell transplantation. The germline V gene has CDR1 LNHNV and CDR2 YYDKDF (reference sequence). The CDR3 contains 12 residues. Deletions cut 4 bases from V and 2 bases from J, with 5 bases between. TCRdb re-derived calls from the RT-PCR reads in MiXCR, one entry per CDR3 protein. The sample has approximately 98,000 distinct CDR3 sequences, 35% seen once. The table lists this clonotype with many counts. Sequencing was performed on blood, either unsorted or a sorted T cell fraction (not recorded which). J is TRBJ1-2 and V is TRBV15; D is uncertain. The clonotype comes from a human donor who was either an allogeneic HSCT recipient or a stem cell or donor lymphocyte infusion donor (not recorded which). It is not recorded whose cells these are; they may come from a transplant donor. The CDR3 nucleotides read TGTGCCACCAGCAACCGAAACTATGGCTACACCTTC. Encoded protein: CATSNRNYGYTF.